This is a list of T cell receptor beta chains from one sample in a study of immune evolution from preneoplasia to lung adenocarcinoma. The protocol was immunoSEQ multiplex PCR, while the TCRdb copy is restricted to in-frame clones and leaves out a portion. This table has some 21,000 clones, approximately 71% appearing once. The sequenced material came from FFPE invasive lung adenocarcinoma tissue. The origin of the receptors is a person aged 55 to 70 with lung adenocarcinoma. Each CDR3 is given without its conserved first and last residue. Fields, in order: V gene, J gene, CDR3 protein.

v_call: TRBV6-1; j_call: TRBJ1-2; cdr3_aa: ASSEAGTGRYYGYT
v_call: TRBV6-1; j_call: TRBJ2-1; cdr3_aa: ASSDPGGTLNNEQF
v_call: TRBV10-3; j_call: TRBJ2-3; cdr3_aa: AINAQNSDTQY
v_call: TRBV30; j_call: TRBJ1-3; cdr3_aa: AWSGDTGNTIY
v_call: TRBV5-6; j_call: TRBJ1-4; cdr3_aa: ASSLGGLSNEKLF
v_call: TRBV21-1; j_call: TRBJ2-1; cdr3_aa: ASTGTGGHNEQF
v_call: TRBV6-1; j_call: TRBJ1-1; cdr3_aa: ASSEAWDTEAF
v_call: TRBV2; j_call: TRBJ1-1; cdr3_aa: ASSQDSNTEAF
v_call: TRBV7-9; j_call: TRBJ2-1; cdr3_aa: ASSFDHNEQF
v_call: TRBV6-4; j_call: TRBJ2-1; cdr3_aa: ASSLTVGAGYNEQF
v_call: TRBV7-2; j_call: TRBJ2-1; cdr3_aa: ASSPGTSTYNEQF
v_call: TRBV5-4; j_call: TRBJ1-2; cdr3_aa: ASSLGNPESGYGYT
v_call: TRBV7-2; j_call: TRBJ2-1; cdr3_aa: ASSIKTSGNNEQF
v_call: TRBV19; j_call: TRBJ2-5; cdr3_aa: ASSFPRRLGEETQY
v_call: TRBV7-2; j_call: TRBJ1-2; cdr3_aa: ASSTYNTDAGYT
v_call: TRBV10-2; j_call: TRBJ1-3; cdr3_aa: ASSDPGDHGNTIY
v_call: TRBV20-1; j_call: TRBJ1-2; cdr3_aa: SGDNYGYT
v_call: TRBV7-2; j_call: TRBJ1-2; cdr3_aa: ASSLRGAPNYGYT
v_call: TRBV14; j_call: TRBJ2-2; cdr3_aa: ASSPQGASTGELF
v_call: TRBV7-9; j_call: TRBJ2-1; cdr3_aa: ASSLAGGNEQF
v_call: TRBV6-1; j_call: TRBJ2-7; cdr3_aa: ASSEGLAGEAYEQY
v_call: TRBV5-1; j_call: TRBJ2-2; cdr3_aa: ASSFAGSWTGELF